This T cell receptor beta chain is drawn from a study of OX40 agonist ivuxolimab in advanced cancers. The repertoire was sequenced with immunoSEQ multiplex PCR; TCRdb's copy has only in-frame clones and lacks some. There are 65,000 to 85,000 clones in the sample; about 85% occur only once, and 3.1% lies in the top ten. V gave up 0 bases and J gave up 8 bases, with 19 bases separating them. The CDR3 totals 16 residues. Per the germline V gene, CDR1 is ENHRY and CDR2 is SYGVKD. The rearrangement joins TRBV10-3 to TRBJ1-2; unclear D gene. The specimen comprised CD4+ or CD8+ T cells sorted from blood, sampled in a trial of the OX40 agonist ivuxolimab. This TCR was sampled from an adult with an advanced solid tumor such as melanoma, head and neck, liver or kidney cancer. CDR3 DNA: TGTGCCATCAGTGAGTCGTCGGCTGCCCAAAAGGACGGCTACACCTTC. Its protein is CAISESSAAQKDGYTF.